This T cell receptor beta chain was captured in a study of CD8+CD57+ T cells in acquired aplastic anemia. This CDR3 is 11 amino acids long. Germline CDR1 is SGHAT and CDR2 is FQNNGV. Trimming shortened V by 4 bases and J by 5 bases, and 6 bases separated the two germline ends. Investigators profiled TCR beta VDJ and CDR3 from genomic DNA template. TCRdb ran MiXCR on the reads and lists one entry per CDR3 protein. The sample carries around 130,000 distinct CDR3 sequences, about 50% recorded once. This clonotype occurred many times. Patients chosen for sequencing had shown CD8+CD57+ cell expansion by flow cytometry. Patients had received no therapy at the time of blood sampling.

The sample taken for sequencing was sorted CD4+, CD8+, or CD8+CD57+ T cells (not recorded which) from PBMCs. The chain is built from TRBV11-2 and TRBJ2-7; D gene ambiguous. The sequence was collected from a human donor with aplastic anemia. The CDR3 DNA sequence: TGTGCCAGCAGCTCGATCCACGAGCAGTACTTC. Protein sequence: CASSSIHEQYF.